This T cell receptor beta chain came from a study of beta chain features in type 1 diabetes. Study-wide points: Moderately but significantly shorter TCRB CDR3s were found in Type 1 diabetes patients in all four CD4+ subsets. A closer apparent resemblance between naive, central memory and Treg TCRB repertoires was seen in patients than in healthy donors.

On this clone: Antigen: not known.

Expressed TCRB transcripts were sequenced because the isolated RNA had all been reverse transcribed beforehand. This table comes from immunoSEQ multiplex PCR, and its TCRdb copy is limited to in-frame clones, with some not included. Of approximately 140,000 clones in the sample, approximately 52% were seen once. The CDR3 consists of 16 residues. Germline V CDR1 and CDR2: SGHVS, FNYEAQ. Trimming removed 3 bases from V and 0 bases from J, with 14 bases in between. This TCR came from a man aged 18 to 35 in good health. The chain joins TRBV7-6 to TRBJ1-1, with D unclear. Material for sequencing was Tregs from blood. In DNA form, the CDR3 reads TGTGCCAGCAGCTTTGGAGTCAATTCAATGAACACTGAAGCTTTCTTT. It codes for CASSFGVNSMNTEAFF.